This TCR beta chain was found in a study of blood T cells in healthy people across ages. Primed by a sample-barcoded 5' primer and a J-beta primer mix, a second PCR proceeded for about 6 to 11 cycles. TCRdb redid the calling of the 5' RACE reads with MiXCR, one entry per CDR3 protein. The profile shows about 670,000 distinct CDR3 sequences, under 65% of them singletons. The CDR3 covers 12 residues. V gave up 5 bases and J gave up 10 bases, with 13 bases separating them. Germline values: CDR1 ENHRY, CDR2 SYGVKD. The count of this clonotype is one. This may be a read error: a much more frequent sequence differs by one nucleotide.

The source is a woman of 80 years or more in good health. Sequences were obtained from blood. The chain employs TRBV10-3 and TRBJ2-3, with a weak D call TRBD1 (5 bases). The CDR3 reads CAISQGGDAQYF. CDR3 bases: TGTGCCATCAGTCAGGGTGGGGATGCGCAGTATTTT.